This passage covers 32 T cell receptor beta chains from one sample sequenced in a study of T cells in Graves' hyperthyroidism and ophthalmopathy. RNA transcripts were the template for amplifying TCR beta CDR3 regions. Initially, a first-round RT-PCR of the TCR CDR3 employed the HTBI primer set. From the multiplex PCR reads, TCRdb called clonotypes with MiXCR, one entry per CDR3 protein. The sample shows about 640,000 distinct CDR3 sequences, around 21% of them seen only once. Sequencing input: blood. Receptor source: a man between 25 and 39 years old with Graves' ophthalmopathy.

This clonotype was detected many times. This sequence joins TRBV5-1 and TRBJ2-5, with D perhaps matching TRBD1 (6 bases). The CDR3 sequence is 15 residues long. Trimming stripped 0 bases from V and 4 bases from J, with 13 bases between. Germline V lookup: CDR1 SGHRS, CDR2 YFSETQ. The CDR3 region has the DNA TGCGCCAGCAGCTTGGCCGGGCCCAGGGGAGAGACCCAGTACTTC. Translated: CASSLAGPRGETQYF.

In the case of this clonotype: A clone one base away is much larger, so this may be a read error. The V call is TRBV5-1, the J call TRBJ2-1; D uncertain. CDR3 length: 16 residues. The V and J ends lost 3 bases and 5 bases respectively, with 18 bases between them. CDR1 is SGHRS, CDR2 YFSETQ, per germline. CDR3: CASSSAAIIRHNEQFF. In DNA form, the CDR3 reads TGCGCCAGCAGCTCAGCCGCTATCATCCGACACAATGAGCAGTTCTTC.

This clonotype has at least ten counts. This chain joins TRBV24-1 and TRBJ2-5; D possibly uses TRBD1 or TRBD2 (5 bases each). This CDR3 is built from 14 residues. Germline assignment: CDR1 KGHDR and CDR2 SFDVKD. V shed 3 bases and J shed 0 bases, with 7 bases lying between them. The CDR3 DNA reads TGTGCCACCAGTGATCGGGACGACCAAGAGACCCAGTACTTC. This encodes CATSDRDDQETQYF.

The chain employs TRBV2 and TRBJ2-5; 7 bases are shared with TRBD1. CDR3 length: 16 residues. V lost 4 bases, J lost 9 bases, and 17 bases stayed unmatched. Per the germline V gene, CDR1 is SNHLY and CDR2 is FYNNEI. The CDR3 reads CASSGSGTEEEKAQYF. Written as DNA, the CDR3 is TGTGCCAGCAGTGGGTCCGGGACAGAAGAAGAGAAGGCCCAGTACTTC.

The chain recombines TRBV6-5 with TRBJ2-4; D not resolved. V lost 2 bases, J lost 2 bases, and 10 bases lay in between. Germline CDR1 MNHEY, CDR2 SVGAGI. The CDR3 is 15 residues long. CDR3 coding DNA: TGTGCCAGCAGTTACGGCGACCGGACCAAAAACATTCAGTACTTC. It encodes CASSYGDRTKNIQYF.

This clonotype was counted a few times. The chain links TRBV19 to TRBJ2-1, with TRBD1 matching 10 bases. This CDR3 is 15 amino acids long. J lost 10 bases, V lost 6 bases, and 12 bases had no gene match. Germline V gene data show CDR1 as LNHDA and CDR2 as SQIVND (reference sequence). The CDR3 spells CASSTGTGDVDEQFF. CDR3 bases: TGTGCCAGTAGCACCGGGACAGGGGACGTAGACGAGCAGTTCTTC.

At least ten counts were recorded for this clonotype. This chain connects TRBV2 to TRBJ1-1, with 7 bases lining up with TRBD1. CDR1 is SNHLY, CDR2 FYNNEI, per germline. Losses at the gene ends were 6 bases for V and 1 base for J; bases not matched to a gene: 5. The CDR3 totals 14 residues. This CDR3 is CASSVTGRNTEAFF. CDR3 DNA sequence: TGTGCCAGCAGCGTGACAGGGAGGAACACTGAAGCTTTCTTT.

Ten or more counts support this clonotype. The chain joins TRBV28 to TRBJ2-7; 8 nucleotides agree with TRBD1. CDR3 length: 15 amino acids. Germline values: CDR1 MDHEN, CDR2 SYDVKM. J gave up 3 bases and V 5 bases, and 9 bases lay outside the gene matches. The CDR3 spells CASSVPHRGDYEQYF. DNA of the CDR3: TGTGCCAGCAGTGTCCCCCACAGGGGGGACTACGAGCAGTACTTC.

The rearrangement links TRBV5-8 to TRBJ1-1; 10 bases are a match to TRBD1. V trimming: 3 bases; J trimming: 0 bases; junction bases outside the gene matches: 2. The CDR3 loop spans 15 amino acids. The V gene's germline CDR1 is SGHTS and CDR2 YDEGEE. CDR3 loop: CASSWGQGLNTEAFF. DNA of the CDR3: TGTGCCAGCAGCTGGGGACAGGGGTTGAACACTGAAGCTTTCTTT.

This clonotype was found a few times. CDR3: CASSVGGGRGVTDTQYF. The CDR3 nucleotides read TGTGCCAGCAGCGTGGGAGGCGGGAGAGGCGTCACAGATACGCAGTATTTT. The rearrangement joins TRBV9 to TRBJ2-3; TRBD2 matches 7 bases. J gave up 2 bases and V 2 bases, and 11 bases lay outside the gene matches. This CDR3 contains 17 residues. Germline CDR1 SGDLS, CDR2 YYNGEE.

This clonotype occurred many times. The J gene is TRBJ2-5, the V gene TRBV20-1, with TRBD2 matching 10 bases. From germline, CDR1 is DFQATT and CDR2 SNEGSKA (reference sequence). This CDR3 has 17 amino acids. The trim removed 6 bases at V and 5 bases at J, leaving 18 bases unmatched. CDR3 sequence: CSAPGGASGRWLETQYF. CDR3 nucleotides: TGCAGTGCCCCCGGGGGGGCTAGCGGGAGATGGTTGGAGACCCAGTACTTC.

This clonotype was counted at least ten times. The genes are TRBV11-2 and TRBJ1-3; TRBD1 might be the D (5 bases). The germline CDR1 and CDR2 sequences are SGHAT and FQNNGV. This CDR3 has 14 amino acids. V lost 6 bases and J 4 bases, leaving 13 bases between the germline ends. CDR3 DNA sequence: TGTGCCAGCAGGGACGCAGGGTTGGGAAACACCATATATTTT. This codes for CASRDAGLGNTIYF. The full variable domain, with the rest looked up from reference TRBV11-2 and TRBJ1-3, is EAGVAQSPRYKIIEKRQSVAFWCNPISGHATLYWYQQILGQGPKLLIQFQNNGVVDDSQLPKDRFSAERLKGVDSTLKIQPAKLEDSAVYLCASRDAGLGNTIYFGEGSWLTVV.

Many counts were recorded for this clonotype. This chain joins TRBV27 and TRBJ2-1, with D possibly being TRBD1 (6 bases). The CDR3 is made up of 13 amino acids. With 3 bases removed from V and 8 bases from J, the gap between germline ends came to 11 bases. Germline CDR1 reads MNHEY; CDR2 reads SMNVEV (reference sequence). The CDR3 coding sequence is TGTGCCAGCAGTTTGAGTGGGGGCCATGAGCAGTTCTTC. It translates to CASSLSGGHEQFF.

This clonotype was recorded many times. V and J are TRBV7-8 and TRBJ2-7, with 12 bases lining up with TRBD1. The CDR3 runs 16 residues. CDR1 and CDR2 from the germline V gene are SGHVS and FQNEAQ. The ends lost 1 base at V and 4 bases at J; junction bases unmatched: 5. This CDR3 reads CASSLEMGQGAYEQYF. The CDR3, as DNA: TGTGCCAGCAGCTTAGAGATGGGACAGGGGGCTTACGAGCAGTACTTC.

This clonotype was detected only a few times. The CDR3 loop is CSARAWAPASSYEQYF. For the CDR3, the DNA is TGCAGTGCTAGAGCCTGGGCCCCAGCGAGCTCCTACGAGCAGTACTTC. This chain joins TRBV20-1 and TRBJ2-7; no clear D. CDR3 length: 16 residues. CDR1 is DFQATT, CDR2 SNEGSKA, per germline (reference sequence). Deletions cut 1 base from V and 0 bases from J, with 16 bases between.

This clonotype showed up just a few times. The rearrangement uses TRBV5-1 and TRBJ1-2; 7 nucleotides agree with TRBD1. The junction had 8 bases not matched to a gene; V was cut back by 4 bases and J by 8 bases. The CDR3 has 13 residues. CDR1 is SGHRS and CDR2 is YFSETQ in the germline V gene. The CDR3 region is CASSASTGQGYTF. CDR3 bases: TGCGCCAGCAGCGCTTCGACAGGGCAAGGCTACACCTTC. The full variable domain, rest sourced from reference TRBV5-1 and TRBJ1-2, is KAGVTQTPRYLIKTRGQQVTLSCSPISGHRSVSWYQQTPGQGLQFLFEYFSETQRNKGNFPGRFSGRQFSNSRSEMNVSTLELGDSALYLCASSASTGQGYTFGSGTRLTVV.

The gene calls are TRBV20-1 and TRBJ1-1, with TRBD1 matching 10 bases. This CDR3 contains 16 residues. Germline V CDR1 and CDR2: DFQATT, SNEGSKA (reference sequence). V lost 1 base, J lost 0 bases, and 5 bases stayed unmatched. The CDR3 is CSARGETGGVNTEAFF. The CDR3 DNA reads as TGCAGTGCTAGAGGCGAGACAGGGGGCGTGAACACTGAAGCTTTCTTT.

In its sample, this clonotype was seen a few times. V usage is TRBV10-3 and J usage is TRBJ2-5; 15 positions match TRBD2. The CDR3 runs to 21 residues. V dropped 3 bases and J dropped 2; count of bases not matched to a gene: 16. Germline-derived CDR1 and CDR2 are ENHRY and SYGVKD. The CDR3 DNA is TGTGCCATCAGTGATATCAGACAGGGGGATGGACTAGCGGGAGGGCAAGAGACCCAGTACTTC. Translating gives CAISDIRQGDGLAGGQETQYF.

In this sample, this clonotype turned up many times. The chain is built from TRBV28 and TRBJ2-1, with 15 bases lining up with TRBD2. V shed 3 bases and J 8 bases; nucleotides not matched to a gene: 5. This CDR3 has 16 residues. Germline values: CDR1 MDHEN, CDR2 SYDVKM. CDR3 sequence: CASSFGLAGGVDEQFF. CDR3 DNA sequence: TGTGCCAGCAGTTTCGGACTAGCGGGAGGGGTGGATGAGCAGTTCTTC.

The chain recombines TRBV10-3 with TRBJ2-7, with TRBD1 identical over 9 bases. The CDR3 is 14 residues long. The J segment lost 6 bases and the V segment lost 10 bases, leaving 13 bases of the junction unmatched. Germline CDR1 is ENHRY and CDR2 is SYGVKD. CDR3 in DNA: TGTGCCAGCGGGGGACAGGGTGGGGGGCGCGAGCAGTACTTC. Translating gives CASGGQGGGREQYF.

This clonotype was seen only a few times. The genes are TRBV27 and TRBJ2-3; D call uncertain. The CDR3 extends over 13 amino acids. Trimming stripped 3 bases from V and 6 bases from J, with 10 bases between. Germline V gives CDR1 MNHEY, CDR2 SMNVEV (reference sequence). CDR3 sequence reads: CASSFSSLDTQYF. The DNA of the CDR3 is TGTGCCAGCAGTTTCTCTTCCTTGGATACGCAGTATTTT.

The DNA for the CDR3 is TGTGCCAGCAGTCCGCCTGTAGAGCGGGGTACGGACGAGCAGTACTTC. It yields the protein CASSPPVERGTDEQYF. The chain has TRBV12-3 or TRBV12-4 and TRBJ2-7, with 7 bases identical to TRBD2. Trimming cost V 5 bases and J 5 bases; bases outside gene matches: 15. This CDR3 is built from 16 residues.

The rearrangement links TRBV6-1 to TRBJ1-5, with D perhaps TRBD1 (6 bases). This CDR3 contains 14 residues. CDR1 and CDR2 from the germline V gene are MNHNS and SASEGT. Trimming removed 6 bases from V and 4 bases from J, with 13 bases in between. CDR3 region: CASRPGVGNQPQHF. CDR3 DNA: TGTGCCAGCAGGCCAGGGGTGGGGAATCAGCCCCAGCATTTT.

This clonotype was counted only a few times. CDR3 amino acids: CAWSGGQPSYEQYF. The CDR3 DNA sequence: TGTGCCTGGAGTGGAGGGCAGCCCTCCTACGAGCAGTACTTC. The V call is TRBV30, the J call TRBJ2-7; the D gene is possibly TRBD2 (5 bases). Germline V gene data show CDR1 as GTSNPN and CDR2 as SVGIG (reference sequence). This CDR3 is built from 14 residues. The V gene lost 1 base and the J gene lost 0 bases, with 10 bases spanning the gap.

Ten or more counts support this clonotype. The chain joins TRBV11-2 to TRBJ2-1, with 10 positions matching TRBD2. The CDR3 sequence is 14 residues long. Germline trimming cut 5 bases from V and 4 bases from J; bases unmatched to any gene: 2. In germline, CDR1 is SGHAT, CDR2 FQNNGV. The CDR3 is CASSHSGGYNEQFF. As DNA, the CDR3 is TGTGCCAGCAGCCATAGCGGGGGGTACAATGAGCAGTTCTTC.

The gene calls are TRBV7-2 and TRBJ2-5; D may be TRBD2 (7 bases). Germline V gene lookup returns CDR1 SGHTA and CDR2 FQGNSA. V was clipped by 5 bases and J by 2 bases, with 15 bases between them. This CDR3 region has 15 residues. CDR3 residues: CASSRLGGPQETQYF. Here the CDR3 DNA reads TGTGCCAGCAGCCGCCTGGGGGGGCCACAAGAGACCCAGTACTTC.

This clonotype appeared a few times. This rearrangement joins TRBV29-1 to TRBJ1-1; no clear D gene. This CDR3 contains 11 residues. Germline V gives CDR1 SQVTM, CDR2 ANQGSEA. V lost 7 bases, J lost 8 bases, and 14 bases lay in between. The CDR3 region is CSAEWGVEAFF. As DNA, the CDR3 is TGCAGCGCCGAGTGGGGAGTCGAAGCTTTCTTT.

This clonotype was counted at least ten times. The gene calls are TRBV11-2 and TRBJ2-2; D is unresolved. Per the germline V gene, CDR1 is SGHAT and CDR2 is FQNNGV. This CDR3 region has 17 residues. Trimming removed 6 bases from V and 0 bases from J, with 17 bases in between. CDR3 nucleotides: TGTGCCAGCAGATACTCGACCAGTTTAGCGAACACCGGGGAGCTGTTTTTT. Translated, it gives CASRYSTSLANTGELFF.

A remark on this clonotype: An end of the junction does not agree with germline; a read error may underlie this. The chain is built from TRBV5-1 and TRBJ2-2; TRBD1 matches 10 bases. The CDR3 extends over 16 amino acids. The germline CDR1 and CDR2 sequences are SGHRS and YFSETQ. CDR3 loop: CASSFLDRGNAGELFF. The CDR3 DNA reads TGCGCCAGCAGCTTTCTGGACAGGGGGAACGCCGGGGAGCTGTTTTTT.

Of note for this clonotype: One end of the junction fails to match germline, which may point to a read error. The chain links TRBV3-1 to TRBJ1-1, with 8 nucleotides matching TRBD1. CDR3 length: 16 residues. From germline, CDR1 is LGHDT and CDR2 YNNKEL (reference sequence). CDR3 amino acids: CASSRQGSGSATEAYF. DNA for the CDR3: TGTGCCAGCAGCCGACAGGGGAGCGGGTCGGCCACTGAAGCTTACTTT.

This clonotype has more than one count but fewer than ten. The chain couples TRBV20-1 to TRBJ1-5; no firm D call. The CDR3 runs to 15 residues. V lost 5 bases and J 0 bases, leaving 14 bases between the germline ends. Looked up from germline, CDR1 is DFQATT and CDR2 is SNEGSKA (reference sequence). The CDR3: CSASSAGSSNQPQHF. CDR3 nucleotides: TGCAGTGCTTCATCGGCGGGCTCTAGCAATCAGCCCCAGCATTTT.

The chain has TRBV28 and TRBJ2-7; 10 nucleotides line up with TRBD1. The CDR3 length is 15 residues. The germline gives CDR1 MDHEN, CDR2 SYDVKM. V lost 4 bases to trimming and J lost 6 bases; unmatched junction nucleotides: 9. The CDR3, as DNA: TGTGCCAGCAGTTCCCCGGGACAGGGGATGATCGAGCAGTACTTC. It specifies CASSSPGQGMIEQYF.